This T cell receptor (beta chain) was sequenced in a study of identical twins (TCRdb year 2016). Turning to the overall study: TCR alpha and beta repertoires from monozygotic twins, unrelated adults of various ages and cord blood were deep-sequenced to test whether fetal clonotypes persist. To rule out contamination, replicate twin experiments were performed at different times with different library preparation protocols. What the research found in general, with its limitations: Because the same donors could not be followed over many years, the conclusions relied on cross-sectional statistical analysis. A weaker excess of twin sharing was found in beta out-of-frame sequences because the signal-to-noise ratio was lowered by fewer shared sequences. In monozygotic twins, recombination models systematically underestimated out-of-frame TCR alpha sharing, but the models matched the sharing seen between unrelated individuals. Invariant T cells such as MAIT and iNKT could partly confound zero-insertion analyses, although diverse VJ usage argued against such confounding for most clonotypes. Abundant cord blood beta clonotypes carried fewer insertions; young adult naive repertoires showed a weaker similar trend, while memory repertoires showed none. Out-of-frame TCR alpha sequences shared between twins showed an excess of low generation-probability sequences compared with coincidental sharing between unrelated individuals.

Libraries came from 5' RACE. The sequencing machine was an Illumina HiSeq 2000. Template switching added a universal primer binding site, and the final cDNA carried a unique molecular identifier that allowed TCR cDNA molecules to be counted accurately. First-strand cDNA for TCR alpha and beta chains was synthesized from specific primers in the conserved constant-segment region. To control for contamination, each cDNA library was double barcoded with a SMART-Mk sample barcode plus Illumina barcodes. TruSeq adapter sequences along with Illumina sample barcodes were introduced in two successive PCR steps. Sequencing of the TCR alpha and beta cDNA libraries was done on the Illumina HiSeq platform using custom primers. As for the authors' bioinformatics: MiGEC processed the raw reads to extract unique molecular identifiers, while MiXCR was used to determine the CDR3 positions. For each individual, recombination models were inferred using an EM algorithm with the repgenHMM and IGoR tools. Shared clonotypes were analyzed with the tcR package in R, and sharing was normalized by the product of cloneset sizes. To study raw recombination without the effects of thymic and clonal selection, out-of-frame nonproductive sequences were analyzed. TCRdb reprocessed the public reads (quality trimming at Q25 with fastp, clone calling with MiXCR) and kept in-frame beta chains. Every CDR3 protein is listed once, alongside the most common genes and DNA of its rows. The V and J calls here are based on TCRdb, not the publication. Present in this sample are roughly 630,000 distinct CDR3 sequences, about 7.6% of which were seen just once. The ten largest clones add up to around 1.6% of the sample.

Every donor in the study was a healthy Caucasian. The twin cohort comprised three pairs of female monozygotic twins, all aged about 18 to 30 years. The RNA used for TCR libraries was isolated from peripheral blood mononuclear cells. Its CDR3 holds 17 amino acids, cysteine through phenylalanine. Solely the CDR3 DNA is kept, with 51 bases framed from the first base. Trimming removed 6 bases from V and 1 base from J, leaving 20 bases between the germline ends. CDR1 and CDR2 are read off the germline V gene as SNHLY and FYNNEI. Ten or more counts support this clonotype. Its antigen target is currently unknown. Within one base of it there is no much larger clone, and no base qualities were kept. This same sample was also taken into another study, of yellow fever vaccine responses in identical twins. That second publication adds: The T cell response to vaccination in identical twins was reported by the authors to appear partly convergent and partly personalized. In the study, vaccine-responding T cell clones were precisely tracked in identical twins.

The TCR comes from a woman younger than 30 in good health. The sequence is built from TRBV2 and TRBJ2-3; TRBD1 is a possible D gene, resting on 8 matching bases. The source material was PBMCs. The bases read TGTGCCAGCAGCCGACGGCAGGGGGCGGGGGGCACAGATACGCAGTATTTT. It codes for CASSRRQGAGGTDTQYF.